These T cell receptor beta chains were read from a single sample in a study of T-cell reconstitution after alpha-beta-depleted transplantation in children. TCRdb called the PCR reads again in MiXCR, with one record for every CDR3 protein. The top ten hold around 3.3% of the sample, which has more than 450,000 distinct CDR3 sequences, around 16% seen once. Here the sequenced sample was PBMCs from the stem cell graft donor, taken from the stem cell graft. Receptor source: a human donor who donated a stem cell graft to a child with acute lymphoblastic leukemia. CDR3s include the opening cysteine and the closing phenylalanine or tryptophan. The D gene is left open where the match is weak. Rows give clone size only sometimes, using once, few, many, or a class for an expanded clone.

>TRBJ1-1|few|.|TRBV27
TGTGCCAGCGGCGTAAGTCTATTGAACACTGAAGCTTTCTTT
CASGVSLLNTEAFF
>TRBJ2-5|.|TRBD2|TRBV12-3/TRBV12-4
TGTGCCAGCACCGTGACTAGCGGGATCCAAGAGACCCAGTACTTC
CASTVTSGIQETQYF
>TRBJ2-1|.|.|TRBV7-8
TGTGCCAGCAGCCGAGCGGCGCAGGGCTACCACCCCTACAATGAGCAGTTCTTC
CASSRAAQGYHPYNEQFF
>TRBJ2-2|.|TRBD2|TRBV7-3
TGTGCCAGCAGCTTAAGGCCTAGCGGTTACACCGGGGAGCTGTTTTTT
CASSLRPSGYTGELFF
>TRBJ2-5|few|TRBD1|TRBV12-3/TRBV12-4
TGTGCCAGCAGTTGGGACAGAGGTACGACCCAGTACTTC
CASSWDRGTTQYF
>TRBJ1-2|.|.|TRBV7-9
TGTGCCAGCAGCTTGCGGGATGGCTACACCTTC
CASSLRDGYTF
>TRBJ2-5|few|TRBD2|TRBV15
TGTGCCACCAGCAGAGATCGGACTAGCGCCGAGACCCAGTACTTC
CATSRDRTSAETQYF
>TRBJ2-1|few|.|TRBV27
TGTGCCAGCAGTTTATCGCTTGGCGGGCCTTCCCGCAATGAGCAGTTCTTC
CASSLSLGGPSRNEQFF
>TRBJ2-2|.|TRBD1|TRBV24-1
TGTGCCACCGCAGCCGGGACAGGGGACACTAACACCGGGGAGCTGTTTTTT
CATAAGTGDTNTGELFF
>TRBJ1-2|few|.|TRBV11-2
TGTGCCAGCAGCTCTGGCTATTCTAACTATGGCTACACCTTC
CASSSGYSNYGYTF
>TRBJ2-5|.|.|TRBV7-2
TGTGCCAGCAGCTTCGGTTGGTTGGCCATGGAGGAGACCCAGTACTTC
CASSFGWLAMEETQYF
>TRBJ2-7|few|.|TRBV27
TGTGCCAGCAGCATACGGGCAGGCTTTGCCTACGAGCAGTACTTC
CASSIRAGFAYEQYF
>TRBJ2-7|.|.|TRBV21-1
TGTGCCAGCAGCAAAGGGAGCCGACAGGGTCCCTCCTACGAGCAGTACTTC
CASSKGSRQGPSYEQYF
>TRBJ1-6|.|TRBD1|TRBV12-3/TRBV12-4
TGTGCCAGCGAGACAGGGGGTTCACCCCTCCACTTT
CASETGGSPLHF
>TRBJ2-5|few|.|TRBV4-1
TGCGCCAGCAGCCCCTTTCAGGCAACACCCTGGGAGACCCAGTACTTC
CASSPFQATPWETQYF
>TRBJ2-7|.|TRBD1|TRBV29-1
TGCAGCGCCGGAGCCGCCGGGACAGGGGGATACGAGCAGTACTTC
CSAGAAGTGGYEQYF
>TRBJ1-2|few|TRBD1|TRBV7-2
TGTGCCAGCAGCTTAGTTGGGACAGGGGTAGGCTACACCTTC
CASSLVGTGVGYTF
>TRBJ2-7|.|.|TRBV7-9
TGTGCCAGCAGCTTAGTGGACGCGGGCTACGAGCAGTACTTC
CASSLVDAGYEQYF
>TRBJ2-5|.|.|TRBV5-1
TGCGCCAGCAGCCACCCAACCCCGACCCAGTACTTC
CASSHPTPTQYF
>TRBJ1-2|.|.|TRBV11-2
TGTGCCAGCCGGGAGTTCGGAGGGACGTATGGCTACACCTTC
CASREFGGTYGYTF
>TRBJ1-4|.|.|TRBV11-2
TGTGCCAGCAGCTTAGCCTCACACTATCTGTTTTTT
CASSLASHYLFF
>TRBJ2-2|.|.|TRBV7-8
TGTGCCAGCAGCCTGTACGTGCCGGGAGAATTCACCGGGGAGCTGTTTTTT
CASSLYVPGEFTGELFF
>TRBJ2-7|.|TRBD2|TRBV5-5
TGTGCCAGCAGCTTCGGTGGGCTAGCGGCCCGATTCTCCTACGAGCAGTACTTC
CASSFGGLAARFSYEQYF
>TRBJ2-7|few|TRBD1|TRBV25-1
TGTGCCAGCAGTCGTCAGGGGGCTACCTACGAGCAGTACTTC
CASSRQGATYEQYF
>TRBJ2-7|few|TRBD1|TRBV4-1
TGCGCCAGCAGCCAAGTTCCCGGGACAGGGAGCTCCTACGAGCAGTACTTC
CASSQVPGTGSSYEQYF
>TRBJ1-1|few|.|TRBV6-6
TGTGCCAGCAGTTACAAAGGGACTGAAGCTTTCTTT
CASSYKGTEAFF
>TRBJ2-1|.|TRBD1|TRBV5-1
TGCGCCAGCAGCTGGACAGGGGTCTACAATGAGCAGTTCTTC
CASSWTGVYNEQFF
>TRBJ2-1|few|TRBD2|TRBV24-1
TGTGCCACCAGTGACCTGCTGACTAGCGGGAGGATACACAATGAGCAGTTCTTC
CATSDLLTSGRIHNEQFF
>TRBJ2-1|few|TRBD2|TRBV20-1
TGCAGTGCTGACTCACAGGGAGGCGGGAGGTTCAATGAGCAGTTCTTC
CSADSQGGGRFNEQFF
>TRBJ2-2|.|.|TRBV5-1
TGCGCCAGCAGCTCTGCTGAGACCGGGGAGCTGTTTTTT
CASSSAETGELFF
>TRBJ2-6|.|.|TRBV6-1
TGTGCCAGCAGCCATACAGCCTCTGGGGCCAACGTCCTGACTTTC
CASSHTASGANVLTF
>TRBJ2-7|many|TRBD2|TRBV29-1
TGCAGCGTCAGCGGGATTGCCTACGAGCAGTACTTC
CSVSGIAYEQYF
>TRBJ2-4|once|TRBD2|TRBV5-5
TGTGCCAGCCTTGAGCGACTAGCAGCCAAAAACATTCAGTACTTC
CASLERLAAKNIQYF
>TRBJ2-4|few|.|TRBV7-9
TGTGCCAGCCTCCCGTTACAGCCTGTCTTGAACATTCAGTACTTC
CASLPLQPVLNIQYF
>TRBJ1-1|.|.|TRBV15
TGTGCCACCAGTAGCACGCCAAAGGACCCTGAAGCTTTCTTT
CATSSTPKDPEAFF
>TRBJ2-5|.|.|TRBV10-3
TGTGCCATCAGTGAGTCAGGTATCCCTCAAGAGACCCAGTACTTC
CAISESGIPQETQYF
>TRBJ2-5|.|TRBD2|TRBV9
TGTGCCAGCAGCGTAGCGGGCGGGAGCGCTGAGACCCAGTACTTC
CASSVAGGSAETQYF
>TRBJ1-1|few|TRBD1|TRBV27
TGTGCCAGCAGTAGACAGGGGTCCTTCACTGAAGCTTTCTTT
CASSRQGSFTEAFF
>TRBJ1-1|.|.|TRBV7-9
TGTGCCAGCAGCCTTGCTGGGGCAGTGGAGTTTTTCTTT
CASSLAGAVEFFF
>TRBJ1-1|.|.|TRBV19
TGTGCCAGTAGTATGACCGGGAGGGGTCGGAACACTGAAGCTTTCTTT
CASSMTGRGRNTEAFF
>TRBJ2-1|.|.|TRBV24-1
TGTGCCACCAGTGATTTCGGGGGAACATCTGAGCAGTTCTTC
CATSDFGGTSEQFF
>TRBJ1-6|.|.|TRBV21-1
TGTGCCAGCAGCAAATGGGGACAGGGCGATTCACCCCTCCACTTT
CASSKWGQGDSPLHF
>TRBJ1-3|few|.|TRBV25-1
TGTGCCAGCAGTGAATGGGAGGGTCCCAGCTCTGGAAACACCATATATTTT
CASSEWEGPSSGNTIYF
>TRBJ1-5|few|.|TRBV15
TGTGCCACCAGCAGAGAGAGTCTCGGCAATCAGCCCCAGCATTTT
CATSRESLGNQPQHF
>TRBJ1-4|.|.|TRBV27
TGTGCCAGCAGTTCTGACTTAGAAAAACTGTTTTTT
CASSSDLEKLFF
>TRBJ2-2|many|.|TRBV4-1
TGCGCCAGCAGCCGATCGGGGACCGGGGAGCTGTTTTTT
CASSRSGTGELFF
>TRBJ2-1|.|TRBD1|TRBV20-1
TGCAGTGCTAGAGATTTAGGGACAGCATACAATGAGCAGTTCTTC
CSARDLGTAYNEQFF
>TRBJ2-7|few|TRBD1|TRBV12-3/TRBV12-4
TGTGCCAGCAGTTTTGGAAAAGGACAGGGCGCCTTC
CASSFGKGQGAF
>TRBJ2-5|.|.|TRBV20-1
TGCAGTGCTAGAGATTGGGGGATTTCACAAGAGACCCAGTACTTC
CSARDWGISQETQYF
>TRBJ1-2|few|.|TRBV4-1
TGCGCCAGCAGGACAACTTCGGGACGCGACTATGGCTACACCTTC
CASRTTSGRDYGYTF
>TRBJ2-7|.|.|TRBV3-1
TGTGCCAGCAGCCAAAGGCTGCGTCACGAGCAGTACTTC
CASSQRLRHEQYF